This is a list of T cell receptor beta chains from one sample in a study of cytomegalovirus exposure and HLA in healthy donors. Produced via immunoSEQ multiplex PCR; TCRdb's table is partial and in-frame only. Of 110,000 or so clones listed, under 85% are singletons. The sequenced sample was PBMCs. The receptors stem from a woman between 35 and 50 years old in good health and CMV-seropositive. The conserved cysteine and the conserved F or W are not part of the CDR3 here.

TRBV14 ASSRDRANLLSDTQY
TRBV6-5 ASSYSKDSGYT
TRBV19 ASSWGGDTQY
TRBV5-6 ASTPWATAYTGELF
TRBV10-2 ASSALGRTTDTQY
TRBV5-5 ASIPSPRQSSYEQY
TRBV5-1 ASSLDGRGTYNEQF
TRBV29-1 SVVGDRGRTEAF
TRBV2 ASAGTGTYEQY
TRBV7-3 ASSSEVRKNEQF
TRBV7-9 ASSSKSGPIHEQY
TRBV4-1 ASSQAPRSTYEQY
TRBV7-9 ASGLRGQHTGELF
TRBV4-3 ASSQDRGGGMNTEAF
TRBV28 ASSSPRGQGALSPLH
TRBV11-3 ASSLVGAEETQY
TRBV13 ASSLEGAIGTDTQY
TRBV7-9 ASSPTVALNNEQF
TRBV4-2 ASSLHRGASGRPDTQY
TRBV4-1 ASSQAPGLANQPQH
TRBV11-2 ASSYRDRGREQY
TRBV10-3 AISESIAASTDTQY
TRBV28 ASGRLSGRETQY
TRBV5-8 ASSNPGQTRSYEQY
TRBV28 ASSFLLQGTSGKKQY
TRBV29-1 SVVGGRAQETQY
TRBV5-1 ASSWGLNTDTQY
TRBV28 ASSTPIGTPGGGYT
TRBV5-6 ASSLAGDSPLH
TRBV14 ASSRLADEQY
TRBV5-6 ASSLDVGRPLH
TRBV4-2 ASSQALPPSSYEQY
TRBV4-3 ASSQDGTSGGATGELF
TRBV27 ASSSQPYSNQPQH
TRBV19 ASDDRFTGELF
TRBV6-1 ASSADYRAEAF
TRBV2 ASSDPGRGYYGYT
TRBV7-7 ASSLGGASGDYEQY
TRBV11-3 ASSLDRSSGRALNEQF
TRBV28 ASSLYTSSNTGELF
TRBV11-3 ASRAQGNEQF
TRBV5-1 ASSFAVPGQGGTQY
TRBV6-6 ASSSPPDRGNEQF
TRBV7-9 SSSFVETQY
TRBV11-3 ASSLYGELF
TRBV4-1 ASSHRLAGSYNEQF
TRBV7-6 ASSLVLAGEAGELF
TRBV6-5 ASSLLAGGADTQY
TRBV5-1 ASSLQGAGTDTQY
TRBV7-8 ASREHEGYYGYT
TRBV14 ASSPWAYNEQF
TRBV27 ASSPTGGEQPQH
TRBV4-2 ASSQGTRAGGWYNEQF